The present entry profiles one T cell receptor beta chain with its context. There is no known antigen for this receptor. It has no much larger one-base neighbor in the sample; base qualities were not kept. The source of the sample is a study of control samples from healthy donors and cancer patients (TCRdb year 2020). The library was generated by the immunoSEQ multiplex PCR assay. In TCRdb, the immuneACCESS table is reduced to in-frame sequences with V and J assigned. These tables do not hold every clone; where another copy was compared, an unresolved V gene accounts for under half, and the others remain unexplained. The sample table records 150,000 to 200,000 clones; around 90% of these occur just once. 12% of the sample belongs to the ten largest clones. The V end loses 3 bases and the J end loses 5 bases, and a stretch of 11 bases separates them. The CDR3 measures 14 amino acids from cysteine to phenylalanine. Here the CDR3 DNA is all that survives: 42 bases in frame from base 1. Via the germline V gene, CDR1 is KGHDR and CDR2 SFDVKD.

The sequenced sample was blood. In this chain, TRBV24-1 is recombined with TRBJ2-3, with TRBD2 tentatively as D gene (6 bases match). The clonotype originates from a man aged 30 to 39 in good health. CDR3 sequence: CATSDSVGRDTQYF. The nucleotides are TGTGCCACCAGTGATAGCGTCGGGAGAGATACGCAGTATTTT.